The 6 T cell receptor beta chains given below trace back to one sample, sequenced in a study of T cell clusters in autoimmune cytopenias. One tube held mixed TRB-A and TRB-B primer pools for touch-down PCR. TCRdb reprocessed the multiplex PCR reads and reports one entry per CDR3 protein, with no DNA. This table lists 6,000 to 8,500 distinct CDR3 sequences. TRB was amplified from around 0.25 ug of peripheral blood genomic DNA per sample. The same sample was also used in a study of T cell repertoires in aging, cancer and after chemotherapy.

The sequencing input was peripheral blood. The receptors were gathered from a human donor in good health.

The chain recombines TRBV6-5 with TRBJ2-7; TCRdb selects TRBD1, and the lack of DNA leaves this call unchecked. This CDR3 spans 16 amino acids. Germline V gives CDR1 MNHEY, CDR2 SVGAGI. The CDR3 sequence: CASSPSPGRQAYEQYF.

Considering frequency, this clonotype is medium-sized (0.01 to 0.1%). V is TRBV6-5 and J is TRBJ2-1; as DNA is missing, the TRBD2 call by TCRdb cannot be tested. Germline values: CDR1 MNHEY, CDR2 SVGAGI. The CDR3 has 19 residues. CDR3 sequence: CASSPRGGSGTRSYNEQFF.

By frequency, this clonotype is medium-sized. The V gene is TRBV29-1, the J gene TRBJ1-2; checking the TCRdb D call of TRBD1 is not possible without DNA. The germline V gene has CDR1 SQVTM and CDR2 ANQGSEA. The CDR3 extends over 13 amino acids. CDR3 protein: CSVDVQGHGGYTF.

Measured by frequency, this clonotype is medium-sized. The V gene is TRBV6-6, the J gene TRBJ2-7. This CDR3 has 13 residues. Germline values: CDR1 MNHNY, CDR2 SVGAGI (reference sequence). The CDR3: CASSYDRSYEQYF.

CDR3 in amino acids: CASSFGAANTEAFF. The genes are TRBV12-3 or TRBV12-4 and TRBJ1-1; no DNA is available, so the TRBD1 call from TCRdb remains unchecked. This CDR3 contains 14 residues.

By frequency, this clonotype is medium-sized. V is TRBV11-1 and J is TRBJ1-1. CDR3 length: 15 residues. Germline values: CDR1 SGHAT, CDR2 FQDESV (reference sequence). The CDR3 is CASRAAGGGKTEAFF.